The T cell receptor (beta chain) under discussion was sequenced for a study of T cells after yellow fever vaccination. On the study more broadly: SMART-Seq v4 Ultra Low Input handled preparation of low-cell-number fractions. Study-level findings and limits: One caveat is that FACS-sorted repertoires could contain abundant clonotypes contaminating from the bulk population. In post-booster samples, most primary-vaccination clones reappeared (96% CD4, nearly 90% CD8).

This clonotype was observed many times. Antigen unknown. The germline V gene encodes CDR1 SGDLS and CDR2 YYNGEE. The V segment lost 5 bases and the J segment 2 bases; nucleotides outside the gene matches: 5. CDR3 length: 14 amino acids. TCR cDNA was made by 5'RACE template switching, adding a universal primer site and UMIs. TCRdb used MiXCR to reprocess the 5' RACE reads, holding one entry per CDR3 protein. The sample records around 340,000 distinct CDR3 sequences, 8% to 10% being singletons. The source material was PBMCs, sampled on the day of the first yellow fever vaccination. J is TRBJ2-3 and V is TRBV9; TRBD1 aligns across 7 bases. The sequence came from a man younger than 35 who received the YFV17D yellow fever vaccine. The CDR3 sequence is CASSLDRNTDTQYF. The CDR3 DNA reads TGTGCCAGCAGTTTGGACAGGAACACAGATACGCAGTATTTT.